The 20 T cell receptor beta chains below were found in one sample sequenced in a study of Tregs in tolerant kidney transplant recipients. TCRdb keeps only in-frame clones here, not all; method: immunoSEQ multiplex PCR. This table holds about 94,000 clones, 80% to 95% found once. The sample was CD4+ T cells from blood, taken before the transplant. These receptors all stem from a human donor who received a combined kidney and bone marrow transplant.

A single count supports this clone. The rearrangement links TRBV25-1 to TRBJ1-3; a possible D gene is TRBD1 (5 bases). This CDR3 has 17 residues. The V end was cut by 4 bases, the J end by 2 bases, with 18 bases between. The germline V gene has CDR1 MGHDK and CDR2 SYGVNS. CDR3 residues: CASSAFGGYDAGNTIYF. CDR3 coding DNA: TGTGCCAGCAGTGCGTTTGGGGGGTATGATGCTGGAAACACCATATATTTT.

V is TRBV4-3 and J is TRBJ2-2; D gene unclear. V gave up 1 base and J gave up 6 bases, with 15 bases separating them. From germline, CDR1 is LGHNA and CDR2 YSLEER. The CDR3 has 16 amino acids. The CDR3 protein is CASSQGPLERAGELFF. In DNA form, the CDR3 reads TGCGCCAGCAGCCAAGGACCTCTTGAACGGGCCGGGGAGCTGTTTTTT.

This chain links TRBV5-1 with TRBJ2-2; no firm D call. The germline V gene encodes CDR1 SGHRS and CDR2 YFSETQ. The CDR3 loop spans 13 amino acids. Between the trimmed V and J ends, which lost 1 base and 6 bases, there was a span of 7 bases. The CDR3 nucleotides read TGCGCCAGCAGCTTGTCTGTAGCCGGGGAGCTGTTTTTT. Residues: CASSLSVAGELFF.

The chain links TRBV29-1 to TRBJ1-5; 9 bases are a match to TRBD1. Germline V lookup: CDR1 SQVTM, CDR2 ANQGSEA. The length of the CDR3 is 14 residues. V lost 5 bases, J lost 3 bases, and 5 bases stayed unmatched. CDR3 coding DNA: TGCAGCGTTAAGGACAGGGGTTTCAATCAGCCCCAGCATTTT. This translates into CSVKDRGFNQPQHF.

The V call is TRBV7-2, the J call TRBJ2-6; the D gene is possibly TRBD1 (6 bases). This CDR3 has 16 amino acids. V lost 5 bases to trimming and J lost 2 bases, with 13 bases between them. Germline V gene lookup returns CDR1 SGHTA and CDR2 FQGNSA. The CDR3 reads CASSPLTGTGANVLTF. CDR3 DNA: TGTGCCAGCAGCCCTTTGACAGGTACTGGGGCCAACGTCCTGACTTTC.

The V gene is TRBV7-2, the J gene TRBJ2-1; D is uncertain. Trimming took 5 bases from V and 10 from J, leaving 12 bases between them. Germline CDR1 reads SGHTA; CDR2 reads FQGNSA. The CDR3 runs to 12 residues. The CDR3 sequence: CASSPYVVEQFF. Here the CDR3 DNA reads TGTGCCAGCAGCCCCTATGTTGTCGAGCAGTTCTTC.

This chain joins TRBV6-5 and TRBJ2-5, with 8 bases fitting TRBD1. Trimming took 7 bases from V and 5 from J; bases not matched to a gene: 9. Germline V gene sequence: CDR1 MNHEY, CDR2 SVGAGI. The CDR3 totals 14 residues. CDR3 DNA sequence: TGTGCCAGCAAGGCCGACAGGGGAGTCGAGACCCAGTACTTC. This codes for CASKADRGVETQYF.

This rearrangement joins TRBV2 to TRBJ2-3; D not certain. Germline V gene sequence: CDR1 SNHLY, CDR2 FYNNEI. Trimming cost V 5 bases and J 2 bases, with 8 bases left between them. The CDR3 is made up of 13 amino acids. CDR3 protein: CASSRAFTDTQYF. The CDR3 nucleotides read TGTGCCAGCAGTCGAGCTTTCACAGATACGCAGTATTTT.

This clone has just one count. This CDR3 is CASSVGSSNQPQHF. The CDR3 DNA sequence: TGTGCCAGCAGCGTAGGTAGTAGCAATCAGCCCCAGCATTTT. The chain recombines TRBV9 with TRBJ1-5; D is ambiguous. CDR1 is SGDLS and CDR2 is YYNGEE in the germline V gene. V shed 0 bases and J shed 0 bases, with 4 bases lying between them. The CDR3 runs 14 residues.

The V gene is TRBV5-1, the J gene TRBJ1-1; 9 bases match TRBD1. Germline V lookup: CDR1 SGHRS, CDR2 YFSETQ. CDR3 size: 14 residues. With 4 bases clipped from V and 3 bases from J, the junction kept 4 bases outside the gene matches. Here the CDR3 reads CASSPDRGDTEAFF. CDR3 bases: TGCGCCAGCAGCCCGGACAGGGGAGACACTGAAGCTTTCTTT.

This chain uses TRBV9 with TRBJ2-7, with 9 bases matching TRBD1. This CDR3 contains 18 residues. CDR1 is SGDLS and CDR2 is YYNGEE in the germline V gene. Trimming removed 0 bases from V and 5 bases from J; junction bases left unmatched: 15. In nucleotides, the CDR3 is TGTGCCAGCAGCGTAGGTGAGGACAGGGGTTCTTTTAACAACGAGCAGTACTTC. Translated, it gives CASSVGEDRGSFNNEQYF.

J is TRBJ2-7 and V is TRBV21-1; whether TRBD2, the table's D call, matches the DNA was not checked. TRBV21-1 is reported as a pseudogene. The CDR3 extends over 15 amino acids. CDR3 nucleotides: TGTGCCAGCAGCAAGGCGGCCAGAGAAATCTACGAGCAGTACTTC. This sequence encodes CASSKAAREIYEQYF.

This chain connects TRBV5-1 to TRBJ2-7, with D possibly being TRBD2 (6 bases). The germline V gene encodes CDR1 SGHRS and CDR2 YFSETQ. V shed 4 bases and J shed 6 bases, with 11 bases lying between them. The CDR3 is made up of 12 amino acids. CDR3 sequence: CASSRDSGEQYF. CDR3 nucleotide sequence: TGCGCCAGCAGCCGGGATAGCGGCGAGCAGTACTTC.

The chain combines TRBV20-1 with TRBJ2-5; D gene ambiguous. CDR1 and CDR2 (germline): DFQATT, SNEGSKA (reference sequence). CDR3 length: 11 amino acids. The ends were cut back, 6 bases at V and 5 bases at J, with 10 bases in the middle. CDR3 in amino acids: CSAITRETQYF. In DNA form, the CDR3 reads TGCAGTGCAATAACCCGGGAGACCCAGTACTTC.

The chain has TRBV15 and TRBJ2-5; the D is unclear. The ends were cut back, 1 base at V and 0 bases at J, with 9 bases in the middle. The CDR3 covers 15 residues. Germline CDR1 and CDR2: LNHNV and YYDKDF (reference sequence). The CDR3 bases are TGTGCCACCAGCAGAGGGGCCAAGTACCAAGAGACCCAGTACTTC. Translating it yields CATSRGAKYQETQYF.

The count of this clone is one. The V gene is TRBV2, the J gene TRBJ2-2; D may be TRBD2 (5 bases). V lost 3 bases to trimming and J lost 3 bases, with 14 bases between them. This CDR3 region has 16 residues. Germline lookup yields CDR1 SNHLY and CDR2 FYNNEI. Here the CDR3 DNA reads TGTGCCAGCAGTGATGATCGCGGGTCGTACACCGGGGAGCTGTTTTTT. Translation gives CASSDDRGSYTGELFF.

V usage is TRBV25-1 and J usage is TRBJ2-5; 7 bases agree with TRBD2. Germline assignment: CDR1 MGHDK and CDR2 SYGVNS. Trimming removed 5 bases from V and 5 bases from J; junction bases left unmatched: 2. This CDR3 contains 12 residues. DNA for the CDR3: TGTGCCAGCAGTCGACTAGCCGAGACCCAGTACTTC. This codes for CASSRLAETQYF.

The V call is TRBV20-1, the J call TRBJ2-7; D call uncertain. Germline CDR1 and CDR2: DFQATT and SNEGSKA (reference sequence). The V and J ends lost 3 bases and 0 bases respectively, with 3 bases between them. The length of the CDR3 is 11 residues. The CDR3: CSASRSYEQYF. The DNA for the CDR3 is TGCAGTGCTAGCCGCTCCTACGAGCAGTACTTC.

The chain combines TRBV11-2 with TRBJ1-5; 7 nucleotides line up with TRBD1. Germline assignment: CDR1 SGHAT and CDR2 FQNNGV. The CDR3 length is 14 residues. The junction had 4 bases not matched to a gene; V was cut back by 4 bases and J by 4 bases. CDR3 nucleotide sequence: TGTGCCAGCAGCTCCGACAGGGATAATCAGCCCCAGCATTTT. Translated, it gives CASSSDRDNQPQHF.

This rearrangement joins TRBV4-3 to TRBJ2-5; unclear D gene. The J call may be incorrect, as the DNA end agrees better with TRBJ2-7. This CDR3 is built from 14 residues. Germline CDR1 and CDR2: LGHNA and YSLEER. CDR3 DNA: TGCGCCAGCAGCCAAGACCCCAGGTCCTACGAGCAGTACTTC. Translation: CASSQDPRSYEQYF.